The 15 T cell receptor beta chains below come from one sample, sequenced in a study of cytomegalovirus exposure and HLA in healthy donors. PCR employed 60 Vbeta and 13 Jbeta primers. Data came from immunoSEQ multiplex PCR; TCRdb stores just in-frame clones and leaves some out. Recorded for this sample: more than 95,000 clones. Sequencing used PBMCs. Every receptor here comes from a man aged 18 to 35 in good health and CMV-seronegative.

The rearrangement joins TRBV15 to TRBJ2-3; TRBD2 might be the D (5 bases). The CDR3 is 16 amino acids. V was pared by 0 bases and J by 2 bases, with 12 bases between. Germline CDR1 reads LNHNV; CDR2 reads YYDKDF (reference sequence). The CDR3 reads CATSRDLGGLTDTQYF. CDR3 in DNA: TGTGCCACCAGCAGAGATCTGGGCGGACTCACAGATACGCAGTATTTT.

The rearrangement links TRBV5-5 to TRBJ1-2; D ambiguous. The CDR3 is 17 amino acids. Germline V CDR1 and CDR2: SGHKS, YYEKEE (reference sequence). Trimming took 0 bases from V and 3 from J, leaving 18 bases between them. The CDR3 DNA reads TGTGCCAGCAGCTTGGCCGTAGCGGCGGCTCCCGACTATGGCTACACCTTC. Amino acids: CASSLAVAAAPDYGYTF. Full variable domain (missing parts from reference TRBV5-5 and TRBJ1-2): DAGVTQSPTHLIKTRGQQVTLRCSPISGHKSVSWYQQVLGQGPQFIFQYYEKEERGRGNFPDRFSARQFPNYSSELNVNALLLGDSALYLCASSLAVAAAPDYGYTFGSGTRLTVV.

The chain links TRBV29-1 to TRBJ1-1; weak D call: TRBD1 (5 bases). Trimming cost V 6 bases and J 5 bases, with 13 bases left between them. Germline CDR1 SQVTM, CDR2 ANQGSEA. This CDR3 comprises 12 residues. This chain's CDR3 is CSVPLGVTEAFF. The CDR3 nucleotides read TGCAGCGTCCCCCTAGGGGTGACTGAAGCTTTCTTT.

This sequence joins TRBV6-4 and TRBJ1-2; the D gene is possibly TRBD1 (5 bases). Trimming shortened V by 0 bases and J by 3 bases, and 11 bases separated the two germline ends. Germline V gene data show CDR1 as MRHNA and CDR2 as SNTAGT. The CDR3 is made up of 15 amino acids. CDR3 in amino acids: CASSDSAGSHYGYTF. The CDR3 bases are TGTGCCAGCAGTGACTCGGCAGGGTCGCACTATGGCTACACCTTC.

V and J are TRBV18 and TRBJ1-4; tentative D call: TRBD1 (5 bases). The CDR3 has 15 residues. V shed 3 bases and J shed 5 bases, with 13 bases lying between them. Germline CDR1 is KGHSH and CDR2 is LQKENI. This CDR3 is CASSPPSGANEKLFF. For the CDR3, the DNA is TGTGCCAGCTCACCCCCCTCTGGGGCAAATGAAAAACTGTTTTTT.

DNA of the CDR3: TGTGCCAGCAGCTTCCAATTGATGACTAGCAGAATAGAGACCCAGTACTTC. Translation: CASSFQLMTSRIETQYF. The chain joins TRBV7-2 to TRBJ2-5, with TRBD2 identical over 7 bases. V lost 3 bases and J lost 4; bases outside the gene matches: 14. The CDR3 loop spans 17 amino acids. Germline CDR1 and CDR2: SGHTA and FQGNSA.

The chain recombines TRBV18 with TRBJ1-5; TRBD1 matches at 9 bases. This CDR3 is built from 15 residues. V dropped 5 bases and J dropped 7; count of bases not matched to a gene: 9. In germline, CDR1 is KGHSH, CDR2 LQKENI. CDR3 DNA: TGTGCCAGCTCAACGAAACAGGGGGCTGAACAGCCCCAGCATTTT. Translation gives CASSTKQGAEQPQHF.

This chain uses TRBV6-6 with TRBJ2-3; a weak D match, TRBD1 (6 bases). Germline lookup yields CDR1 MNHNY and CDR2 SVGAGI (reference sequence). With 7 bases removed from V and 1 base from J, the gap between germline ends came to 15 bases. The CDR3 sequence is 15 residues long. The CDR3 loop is CASTNSAGGTDTQYF. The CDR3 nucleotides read TGTGCCAGCACCAATAGCGCAGGGGGCACAGATACGCAGTATTTT.

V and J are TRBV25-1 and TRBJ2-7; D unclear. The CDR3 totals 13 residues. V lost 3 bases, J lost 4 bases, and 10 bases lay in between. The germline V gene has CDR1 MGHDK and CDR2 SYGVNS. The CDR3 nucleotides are TGTGCCAGCAGTGACATTCGCGGTTACGAGCAGTACTTC. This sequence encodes CASSDIRGYEQYF.

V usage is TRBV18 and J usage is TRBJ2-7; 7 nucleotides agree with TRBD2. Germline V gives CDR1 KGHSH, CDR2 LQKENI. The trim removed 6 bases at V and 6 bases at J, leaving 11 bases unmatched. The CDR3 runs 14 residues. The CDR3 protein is CASSLYGGGREQYF. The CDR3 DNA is TGTGCCAGCTCCCTTTACGGGGGAGGGCGCGAGCAGTACTTC.

Here the CDR3 reads CASTSGQGNTEAFF. The CDR3 nucleotides read TGTGCCAGCACCTCGGGACAGGGTAACACTGAAGCTTTCTTT. This rearrangement joins TRBV6-1 to TRBJ1-1; 9 positions agree with TRBD1. CDR3 length: 14 residues. The V gene end was trimmed by 7 bases and the J gene end by 2 bases; junction bases not matched to a gene: 5. The germline CDR1 and CDR2 sequences are MNHNS and SASEGT.

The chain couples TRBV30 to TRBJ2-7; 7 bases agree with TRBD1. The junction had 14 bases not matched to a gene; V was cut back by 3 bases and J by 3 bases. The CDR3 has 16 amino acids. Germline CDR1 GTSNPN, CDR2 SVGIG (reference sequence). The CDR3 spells CAWRLPRDSPFYEQYF. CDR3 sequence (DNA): TGTGCCTGGAGGTTACCTAGGGACAGCCCCTTCTACGAGCAGTACTTC.

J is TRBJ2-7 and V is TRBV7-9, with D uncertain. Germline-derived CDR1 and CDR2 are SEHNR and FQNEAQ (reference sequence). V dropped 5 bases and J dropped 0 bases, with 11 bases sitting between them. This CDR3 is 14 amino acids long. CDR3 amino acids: CASSPATYSYEQYF. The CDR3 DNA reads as TGTGCCAGCAGCCCCGCGACTTACTCCTACGAGCAGTACTTC.

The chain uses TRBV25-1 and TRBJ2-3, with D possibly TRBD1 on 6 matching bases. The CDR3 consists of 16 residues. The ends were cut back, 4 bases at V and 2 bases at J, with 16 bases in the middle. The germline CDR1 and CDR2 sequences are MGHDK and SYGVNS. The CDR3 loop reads CASSGTQGFNTDTQYF. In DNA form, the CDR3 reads TGTGCCAGCAGTGGGACCCAGGGGTTTAACACAGATACGCAGTATTTT.

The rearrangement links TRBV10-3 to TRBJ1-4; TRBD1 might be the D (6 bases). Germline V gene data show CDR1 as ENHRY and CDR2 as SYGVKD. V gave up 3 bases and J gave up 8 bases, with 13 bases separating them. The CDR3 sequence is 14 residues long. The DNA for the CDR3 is TGTGCCATCAGTGATACAGGGCCAAACGAAAAACTGTTTTTT. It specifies CAISDTGPNEKLFF.